The clone carrying this T cell receptor beta chain has just one count. The table came from immunoSEQ multiplex PCR; TCRdb's copy has only in-frame clones and leaves some out. The sample yields hundreds of thousands of clones, approximately 88% seen once. Germline assignment: CDR1 SGHVT and CDR2 SQSDAQ. The CDR3 consists of 13 residues. V was clipped by 5 bases and J by 4 bases, with 11 bases between them. This specimen belongs to a study of shared T cell receptors in the human thymus. These data were also reused for a study on human thymus T cells. That work adds: The thymus was resected at corrective cardiac surgery. Thymic and blood repertoires seemed to show skewed V and J gene use.

Sequencing input: thymocytes. The TCR originated in a boy under three years old with a congenital heart defect. V usage is TRBV7-4 and J usage is TRBJ2-5; no reliable D call. The CDR3, as DNA: TGTGCCAGCAGCGCCGGCCCGGGAGAGACCCAGTACTTC. Protein: CASSAGPGETQYF.